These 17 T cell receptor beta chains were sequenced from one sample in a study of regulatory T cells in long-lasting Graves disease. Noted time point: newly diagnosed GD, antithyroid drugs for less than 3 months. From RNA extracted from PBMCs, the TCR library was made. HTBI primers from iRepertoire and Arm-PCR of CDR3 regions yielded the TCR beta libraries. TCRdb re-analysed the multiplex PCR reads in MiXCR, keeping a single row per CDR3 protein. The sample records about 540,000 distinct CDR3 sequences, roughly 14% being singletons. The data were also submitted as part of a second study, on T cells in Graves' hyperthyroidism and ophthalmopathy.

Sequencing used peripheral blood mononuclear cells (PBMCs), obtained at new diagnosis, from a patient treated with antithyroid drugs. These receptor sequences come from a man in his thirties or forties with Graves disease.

The CDR3 is CASSHGDRGEIHEQYF. CDR3 nucleotides: TGCGCCAGCAGCCACGGAGACAGGGGAGAGATCCACGAGCAGTACTTC. This chain joins TRBV5-1 and TRBJ2-7; the match to TRBD1 covers 8 bases. Losses at the gene ends were 4 bases for V and 5 bases for J; bases not matched to a gene: 14. The V gene's germline CDR1 is SGHRS and CDR2 YFSETQ. The CDR3 has 16 amino acids.

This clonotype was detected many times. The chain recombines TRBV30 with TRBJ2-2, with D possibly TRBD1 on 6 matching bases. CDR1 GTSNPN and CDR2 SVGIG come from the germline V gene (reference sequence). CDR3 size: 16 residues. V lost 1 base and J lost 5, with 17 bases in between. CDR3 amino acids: CAWSDANRDGTGELFF. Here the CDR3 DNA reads TGTGCCTGGAGTGATGCTAACAGGGATGGTACCGGGGAGCTGTTTTTT.

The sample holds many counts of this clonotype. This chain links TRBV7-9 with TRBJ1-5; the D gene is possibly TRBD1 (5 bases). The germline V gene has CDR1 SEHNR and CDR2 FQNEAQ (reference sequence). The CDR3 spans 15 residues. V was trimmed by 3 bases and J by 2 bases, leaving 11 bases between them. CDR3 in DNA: TGTGCCAGCAGCTTGCAAGGGGTTGGCAATCAGCCCCAGCATTTT. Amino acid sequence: CASSLQGVGNQPQHF.

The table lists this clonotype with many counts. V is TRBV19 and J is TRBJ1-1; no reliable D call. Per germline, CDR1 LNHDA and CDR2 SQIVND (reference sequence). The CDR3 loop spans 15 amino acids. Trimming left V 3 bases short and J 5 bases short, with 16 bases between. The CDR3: CASSIYEEMGTEAFF. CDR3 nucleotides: TGTGCCAGTAGTATCTATGAGGAAATGGGAACTGAAGCTTTCTTT.

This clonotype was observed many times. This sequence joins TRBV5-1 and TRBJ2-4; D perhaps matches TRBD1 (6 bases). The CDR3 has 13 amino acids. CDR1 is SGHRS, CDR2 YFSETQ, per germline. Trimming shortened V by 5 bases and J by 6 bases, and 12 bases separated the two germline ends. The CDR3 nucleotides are TGCGCCAGCAGAGGAATAGGGGGAAACATTCAGTACTTC. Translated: CASRGIGGNIQYF.

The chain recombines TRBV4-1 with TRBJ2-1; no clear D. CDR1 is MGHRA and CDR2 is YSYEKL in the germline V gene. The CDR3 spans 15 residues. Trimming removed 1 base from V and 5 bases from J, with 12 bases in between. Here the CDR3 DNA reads TGCGCCAGCAGCCAAGGGGCACTATACGACAATGAGCAGTTCTTC. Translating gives CASSQGALYDNEQFF.

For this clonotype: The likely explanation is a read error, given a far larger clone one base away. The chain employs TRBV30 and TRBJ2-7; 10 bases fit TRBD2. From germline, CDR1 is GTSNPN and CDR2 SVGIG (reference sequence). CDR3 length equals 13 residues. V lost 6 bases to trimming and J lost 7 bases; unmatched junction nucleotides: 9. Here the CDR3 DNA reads TGTGCCTGTCAACTAGCGGGACCCAATGAGCAGTACTTC. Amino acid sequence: CACQLAGPNEQYF.

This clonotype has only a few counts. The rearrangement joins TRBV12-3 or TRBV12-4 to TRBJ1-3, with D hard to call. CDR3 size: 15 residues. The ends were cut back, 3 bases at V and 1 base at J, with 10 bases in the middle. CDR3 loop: CASSFWVGSGNTIYF. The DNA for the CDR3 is TGTGCCAGCAGTTTTTGGGTGGGGTCTGGAAACACCATATATTTT.

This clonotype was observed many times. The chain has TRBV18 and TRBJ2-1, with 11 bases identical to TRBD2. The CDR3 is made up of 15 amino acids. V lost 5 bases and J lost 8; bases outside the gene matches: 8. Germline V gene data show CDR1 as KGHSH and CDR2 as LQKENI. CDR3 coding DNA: TGTGCCAGCTCAAGACGACTAGCGGGATTTTATGAGCAGTTCTTC. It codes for CASSRRLAGFYEQFF.

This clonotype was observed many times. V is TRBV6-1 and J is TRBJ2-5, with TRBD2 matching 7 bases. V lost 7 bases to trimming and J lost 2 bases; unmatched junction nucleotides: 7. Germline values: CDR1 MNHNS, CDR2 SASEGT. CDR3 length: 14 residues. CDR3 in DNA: TGTGCCAGCACCTTACTAGCGAAGCAAGAGACCCAGTACTTC. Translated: CASTLLAKQETQYF.

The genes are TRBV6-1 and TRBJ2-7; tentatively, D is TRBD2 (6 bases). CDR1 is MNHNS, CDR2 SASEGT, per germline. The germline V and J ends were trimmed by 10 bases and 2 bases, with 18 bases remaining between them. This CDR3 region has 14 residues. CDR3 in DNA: TGTGCCACTTCATGGGGGGACGGAACCTACGAGCAGTACTTC. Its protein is CATSWGDGTYEQYF.

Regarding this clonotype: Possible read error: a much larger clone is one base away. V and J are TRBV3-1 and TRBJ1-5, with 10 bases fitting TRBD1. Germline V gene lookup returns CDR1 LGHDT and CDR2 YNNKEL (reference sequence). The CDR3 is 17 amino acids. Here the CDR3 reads CSSSHSSGTGGNQPQHF. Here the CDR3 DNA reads TGTTCCAGCAGCCATAGCTCCGGGACAGGGGGCAATCAGCCCCAGCATTTT.

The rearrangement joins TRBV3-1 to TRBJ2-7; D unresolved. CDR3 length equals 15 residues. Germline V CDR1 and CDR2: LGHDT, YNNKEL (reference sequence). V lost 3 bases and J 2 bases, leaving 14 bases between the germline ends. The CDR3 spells CASSQVYAGTYEQYF. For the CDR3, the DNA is TGTGCCAGCAGCCAGGTATACGCAGGAACCTACGAGCAGTACTTC.

Written as DNA, the CDR3 is TGCGCCACCTCGGCAGGCTATGGCTACACCTTC. This encodes CATSAGYGYTF. The rearrangement uses TRBV5-1 and TRBJ1-2; D is unresolved. This CDR3 spans 11 amino acids. Deletions cut 9 bases from V and 4 bases from J, with 10 bases between. Germline V gene sequence: CDR1 SGHRS, CDR2 YFSETQ. The whole variable domain, remainder taken from reference TRBV5-1 and TRBJ1-2, is KAGVTQTPRYLIKTRGQQVTLSCSPISGHRSVSWYQQTPGQGLQFLFEYFSETQRNKGNFPGRFSGRQFSNSRSEMNVSTLELGDSALYLCATSAGYGYTFGSGTRLTVV.

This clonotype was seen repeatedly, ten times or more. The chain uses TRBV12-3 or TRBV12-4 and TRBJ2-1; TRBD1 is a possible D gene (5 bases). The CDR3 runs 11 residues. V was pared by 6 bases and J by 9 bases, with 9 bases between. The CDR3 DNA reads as TGTGCCAGCAGGCAGGGTACTGAGCAGTTCTTC. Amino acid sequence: CASRQGTEQFF.

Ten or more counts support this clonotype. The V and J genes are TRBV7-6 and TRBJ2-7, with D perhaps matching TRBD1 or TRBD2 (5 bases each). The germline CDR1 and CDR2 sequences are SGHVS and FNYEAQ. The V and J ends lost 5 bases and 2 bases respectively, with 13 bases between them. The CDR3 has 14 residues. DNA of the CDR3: TGTGCCAGCAGCAAATGGGACCAAGCCTACGAGCAGTACTTC. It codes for CASSKWDQAYEQYF.

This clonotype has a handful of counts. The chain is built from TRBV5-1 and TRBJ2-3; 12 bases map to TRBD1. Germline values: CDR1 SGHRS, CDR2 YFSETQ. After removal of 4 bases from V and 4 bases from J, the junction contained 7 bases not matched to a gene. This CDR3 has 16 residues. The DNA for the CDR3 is TGCGCCAGCAGCGAGGGACAGGGGGCGCGTGCAGATACGCAGTATTTT. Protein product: CASSEGQGARADTQYF.